This T cell receptor beta chain was captured by sequencing in a study of blood T cell repertoires in COVID-19. Across the study: From T cells, B-cell-depleted T cells, or PBMCs came the material, which was cDNA or gDNA.

The table came from immunoSEQ multiplex PCR; TCRdb's copy has only in-frame clones and leaves some out. The table shows about 200,000 clones, with just under 90% occurring only once. The CDR3 is made up of 18 amino acids. Germline V gene lookup returns CDR1 SGHRS and CDR2 YFSETQ. J gave up 3 bases and V 0 bases, and 10 bases lay outside the gene matches. This rearrangement joins TRBV5-1 to TRBJ1-1, with TRBD1 identical over 11 bases. The sequenced sample consisted of PBMCs or T cells enriched from blood (not recorded which). The TCR originated in a woman in her thirties with acute COVID-19. The CDR3 sequence is CASSLAVADRGLDTEAFF. CDR3 bases: TGCGCCAGCAGCTTGGCCGTCGCGGACAGGGGGCTGGACACTGAAGCTTTCTTT.